A single sample gave rise to the 17 T cell receptor beta chains below, sequenced in a study of CD8 T cells in ankylosing spondylitis. Via MiXCR, TCRdb re-called the 5' RACE reads, giving one row per CDR3 protein. The sample gives 340,000 or so distinct CDR3 sequences, approximately 15% of which show up once; around 0.99% is in the top ten. Sequencing was performed on blood, either unsorted or a sorted T cell fraction (not recorded which). These receptors were collected from a male donor with ankylosing spondylitis or in good health (not recorded which).

The J gene is TRBJ2-2, the V gene TRBV12-3 or TRBV12-4, with 9 bases matching TRBD2. After removal of 6 bases from V and 4 bases from J, the junction contained 6 bases not matched to a gene. There are 15 residues in the CDR3. The CDR3 bases are TGTGCCAGCAGCGGGACTAGCAGACCCACCGGGGAGCTGTTTTTT. It encodes CASSGTSRPTGELFF.

A few counts support this clonotype. This chain uses TRBV5-5 with TRBJ1-2; tentatively, D is TRBD1 (5 bases). This CDR3 is 12 amino acids long. Germline CDR1 SGHKS, CDR2 YYEKEE (reference sequence). Between the trimmed V and J ends, which lost 0 bases and 12 bases, there was a span of 12 bases. CDR3 amino acids: CASSLGGPRNTF. In DNA form, the CDR3 reads TGTGCCAGCAGCTTGGGGGGACCGAGGAACACCTTC.

This chain connects TRBV11-3 to TRBJ2-3; TRBD1 is a possible D gene (5 bases). The germline V and J ends were trimmed by 2 bases and 5 bases, with 14 bases remaining between them. The germline V gene has CDR1 SGHNT and CDR2 YENEEA. The CDR3 loop spans 15 amino acids. Here the CDR3 reads CASSLSGPVGDTQYF. DNA of the CDR3: TGTGCCAGCAGCTTATCAGGGCCCGTGGGAGATACGCAGTATTTT.

There are a few counts of this clonotype. The J gene is TRBJ1-1, the V gene TRBV20-1; D gene unclear. The V gene's germline CDR1 is DFQATT and CDR2 SNEGSKA (reference sequence). The length of the CDR3 is 13 residues. The V gene lost 6 bases and the J gene lost 0 bases, with 11 bases spanning the gap. The CDR3 is CSARTGMNTEAFF. Written as DNA, the CDR3 is TGCAGTGCCAGGACGGGCATGAACACTGAAGCTTTCTTT.

The rearrangement uses TRBV24-1 and TRBJ2-2; 8 nucleotides match TRBD2. V lost 4 bases to trimming and J lost 5 bases; unmatched junction nucleotides: 8. This CDR3 is 16 amino acids long. Germline loops: CDR1 KGHDR, CDR2 SFDVKD. CDR3 coding DNA: TGTGCCACCAGTGAGTCGGGAGGGAGAAAAACCGGGGAGCTGTTTTTT. As protein: CATSESGGRKTGELFF.

This clonotype has a count of ten or more. The genes are TRBV2 and TRBJ2-3, with D uncertain. The CDR3 consists of 11 residues. V was clipped by 3 bases and J by 9 bases, with 7 bases between them. CDR1 and CDR2 (germline): SNHLY, FYNNEI. The CDR3 here is CASSEGGTQYF. The CDR3 nucleotides read TGTGCCAGCAGTGAGGGCGGAACGCAGTATTTT.

V and J are TRBV5-1 and TRBJ2-1; 8 bases are a match to TRBD2. This CDR3 contains 15 residues. Losses at the gene ends were 4 bases for V and 2 bases for J; bases not matched to a gene: 5. Germline V gene sequence: CDR1 SGHRS, CDR2 YFSETQ. The CDR3 reads CASSTSGSPYNEQFF. The DNA for the CDR3 is TGCGCCAGCAGCACCAGCGGGAGCCCCTACAATGAGCAGTTCTTC.

This chain joins TRBV20-1 and TRBJ1-4, with TRBD1 identical over 7 bases. The CDR3 has 12 residues. Trimming cost V 4 bases and J 7 bases; bases outside gene matches: 3. CDR1 and CDR2 from the germline V gene are DFQATT and SNEGSKA (reference sequence). The CDR3 DNA reads as TGCAGTGCTAAGGGGGCTCCTGAAAAACTGTTTTTT. Residues: CSAKGAPEKLFF.

The rearrangement links TRBV5-1 to TRBJ2-1; 8 bases line up with TRBD1. CDR3 length: 14 amino acids. CDR1 and CDR2 (germline): SGHRS, YFSETQ. The V gene end was trimmed by 0 bases and the J gene end by 9 bases; junction bases not matched to a gene: 5. The CDR3 here is CASSLVRGLIEQFF. In DNA form, the CDR3 reads TGCGCCAGCAGCTTGGTCAGGGGGCTAATTGAGCAGTTCTTC.

The rearrangement joins TRBV7-2 to TRBJ2-7, with unresolved D. The germline gives CDR1 SGHTA, CDR2 FQGNSA. The CDR3 is made up of 16 amino acids. With 3 bases removed from V and 4 bases from J, the gap between germline ends came to 19 bases. CDR3 sequence (DNA): TGTGCCAGCAGCTTGCAAGGTCCTCCTAGTCCTTACGAGCAGTACTTC. Translating it yields CASSLQGPPSPYEQYF.

This clonotype was counted a few times. The rearrangement joins TRBV3-1 to TRBJ2-1; D gene ambiguous. The germline V gene encodes CDR1 LGHDT and CDR2 YNNKEL (reference sequence). Deletions cut 4 bases from V and 5 bases from J, with 9 bases between. The CDR3 totals 13 residues. CDR3: CASSLFQDNEQFF. Written as DNA, the CDR3 is TGTGCCAGCAGCCTCTTCCAAGACAATGAGCAGTTCTTC.

The genes are TRBV29-1 and TRBJ1-2; D possibly corresponds to TRBD1 (5 bases). This CDR3 has 10 amino acids. Germline V gene lookup returns CDR1 SQVTM and CDR2 ANQGSEA. The ends were cut back, 6 bases at V and 11 bases at J, with 13 bases in the middle. CDR3 sequence reads: CSVHSGGYTF. DNA for the CDR3: TGCAGCGTCCACAGTGGGGGGTACACCTTC.

J is TRBJ2-7 and V is TRBV3-1, with TRBD2 identical over 7 bases. V was clipped by 0 bases and J by 2 bases; unmatched bases: 4. The CDR3 sequence is 15 residues long. CDR1 and CDR2 (germline): LGHDT, YNNKEL (reference sequence). This CDR3 reads CASSQEAGAPYEQYF. In nucleotides, the CDR3 is TGTGCCAGCAGCCAAGAGGCGGGAGCCCCCTACGAGCAGTACTTC.

This clonotype occurred a few times. The V and J genes are TRBV5-1 and TRBJ2-3; a possible D gene is TRBD2 (5 bases). This CDR3 comprises 15 residues. Germline assignment: CDR1 SGHRS and CDR2 YFSETQ. V shed 2 bases and J shed 3 bases, with 13 bases lying between them. The CDR3 DNA follows: TGCGCCAGCAGCTTAGCTCGGGGTGGGACAGATACGCAGTATTTT. It yields the protein CASSLARGGTDTQYF.

This clonotype was recorded a few times. The chain recombines TRBV27 with TRBJ1-2, with D perhaps matching TRBD1 (5 bases). V was trimmed by 0 bases and J by 2 bases, leaving 13 bases between them. Per germline, CDR1 MNHEY and CDR2 SMNVEV (reference sequence). The CDR3 runs 16 residues. The CDR3 loop is CASSLSGTERNYGYTF. In DNA, the CDR3 is TGTGCCAGCAGTTTATCGGGGACGGAAAGGAACTATGGCTACACCTTC.

The chain has TRBV4-1 and TRBJ2-7, with D possibly being TRBD1 or TRBD2 (5 bases each). V gave up 5 bases and J gave up 6 bases, with 20 bases separating them. Germline assignment: CDR1 MGHRA and CDR2 YSYEKL. This CDR3 contains 15 residues. The CDR3 DNA follows: TGCGCCAGCAGCGACGCCGGGACCTACGAATCCGAGCAGTACTTC. Translation gives CASSDAGTYESEQYF.

This clonotype was counted a few times. V usage is TRBV4-1 and J usage is TRBJ2-4; 11 bases fit TRBD2. The germline gives CDR1 MGHRA, CDR2 YSYEKL. This CDR3 has 18 amino acids. The junction had 4 bases not matched to a gene; V was cut back by 0 bases and J by 0 bases. The chain's CDR3 is CASSQDSLAGGAKNIQYF. For the CDR3, the DNA is TGCGCCAGCAGCCAAGATTCTCTAGCGGGAGGAGCCAAAAACATTCAGTACTTC.